A single sample gave rise to the 15 T cell receptor beta chains below, sequenced in a study of T cell responses to AZD1222 COVID-19 vaccine. Libraries were prepared by immunoSEQ multiplex PCR; TCRdb keeps only in-frame clonotypes and omits some of them. The table records under 250,000 clones, 93% of them present only once. The source was peripheral blood, collected on day 0 of MenACWY control vaccination. The receptors stem from an adult in good health.

The genes are TRBV18 and TRBJ1-1, with D perhaps matching TRBD1 (6 bases). CDR1 is KGHSH, CDR2 LQKENI, per germline. Trimming pared 3 bases from V and 1 base from J, leaving 12 bases between. This CDR3 contains 15 residues. CDR3 DNA: TGTGCCAGCTCACCCGACAGGACCCAGAACACTGAAGCTTTCTTT. It is translated as CASSPDRTQNTEAFF.

The chain recombines TRBV5-1 with TRBJ1-1; a weak D match, TRBD1 (5 bases). The CDR3 length is 14 residues. Germline V lookup: CDR1 SGHRS, CDR2 YFSETQ. V was cut by 1 base and J by 3 bases, with 10 bases left in between. In DNA, the CDR3 is TGCGCCAGCAGCTTGACCGGGGCTTACACTGAAGCTTTCTTT. As protein: CASSLTGAYTEAFF.

This clone was observed once. The gene calls are TRBV18 and TRBJ2-5; 7 bases match TRBD1. Germline V gene data show CDR1 as KGHSH and CDR2 as LQKENI. There are 15 residues in the CDR3. With 1 base clipped from V and 5 bases from J, the junction kept 7 bases outside the gene matches. CDR3 DNA sequence: TGTGCCAGCTCACCACGACAGGGTGTTCGGGAGACCCAGTACTTC. Amino acid sequence: CASSPRQGVRETQYF.

The rearrangement links TRBV6-5 to TRBJ2-3; 7 nucleotides align to TRBD1. Germline CDR1 is MNHEY and CDR2 is SVGAGI. CDR3 size: 14 residues. The V segment lost 7 bases and the J segment 6 bases; nucleotides outside the gene matches: 10. CDR3 bases: TGTGCCAGCATCGGGGCAGGGGGTACGGATACGCAGTATTTT. Translation: CASIGAGGTDTQYF.

V gene TRBV7-2 combines with J gene TRBJ1-2; D is unresolved. The germline V gene encodes CDR1 SGHTA and CDR2 FQGNSA. The CDR3 runs 12 residues. V lost 5 bases to trimming and J lost 7 bases, with 11 bases between them. The CDR3 bases are TGTGCCAGCAGCCGGGGTATCTTTGGCTACACCTTC. Translating it yields CASSRGIFGYTF. Looking up the rest from reference TRBV7-2 and TRBJ1-2 gives the full variable domain: GAGVSQSPSNKVTEKGKDVELRCDPISGHTALYWYRQSLGQGLEFLIYFQGNSAPDKSGLPSDRFSAERTGGSVSTLTIQRTQQEDSAVYLCASSRGIFGYTFGSGTRLTVV.

This clone was counted a few times. The chain has TRBV4-1 and TRBJ1-2; D gene unclear. Germline loops: CDR1 MGHRA, CDR2 YSYEKL. CDR3 length equals 14 residues. V lost 4 bases, J lost 5 bases, and 14 bases lay in between. The CDR3 DNA reads as TGCGCCAGCAGCCCCCAAGGCGATGGGTATGGCTACACCTTC. The encoded protein is CASSPQGDGYGYTF.

The V call is TRBV30, the J call TRBJ2-7; D ambiguous. The CDR3 loop spans 12 amino acids. Trimming stripped 0 bases from V and 6 bases from J, with 9 bases between. Germline CDR1 is GTSNPN and CDR2 is SVGIG (reference sequence). The CDR3 is CAWSVPLGEQYF. CDR3 bases: TGTGCCTGGAGTGTACCTTTGGGCGAGCAGTACTTC.

V usage is TRBV19 and J usage is TRBJ1-4; perhaps TRBD1 as D (5 bases). The CDR3 is made up of 15 amino acids. V was cut by 5 bases and J by 4 bases, with 14 bases left in between. Germline-derived CDR1 and CDR2 are LNHDA and SQIVND (reference sequence). The CDR3: CASSLPGRINEKLFF. The CDR3 DNA is TGTGCCAGTAGTCTGCCGGGACGGATTAATGAAAAACTGTTTTTT.

In the case of this clone: Other nucleotide sequences in the sample specify the same CDR3. The CDR3 DNA sequence: TGTGCCAGCAGTCTACAGGGGAACACTGAAGCTTTCTTT. It is translated as CASSLQGNTEAFF. The chain carries TRBV12-3 or TRBV12-4 and TRBJ1-1; perhaps TRBD1 as D (6 bases). This CDR3 comprises 13 residues. V gave up 5 bases and J gave up 1 base, with 8 bases separating them.

The CDR3 nucleotides are TGTGCCAGCAGTTTAACTAGCGGGGGGAACACAGATACGCAGTATTTT. This codes for CASSLTSGGNTDTQYF. The chain combines TRBV6-5 with TRBJ2-3; 12 bases line up with TRBD2. V lost 4 bases, J lost 2 bases, and 4 bases stayed unmatched. Germline CDR1 is MNHEY and CDR2 is SVGAGI. The CDR3 is 16 residues long.

This clone was detected only once. The chain has TRBV11-2 and TRBJ1-2; no clear D gene. In germline, CDR1 is SGHAT, CDR2 FQNNGV. Trimming left V 5 bases short and J 7 bases short, with 14 bases between. There are 13 residues in the CDR3. The DNA for the CDR3 is TGTGCCAGCAGCCCCACGGGGTACGGTGGCTACACCTTC. It is translated as CASSPTGYGGYTF.

The chain is built from TRBV5-1 and TRBJ2-7; D is possibly TRBD1 (6 bases). V shed 4 bases and J shed 0 bases, with 11 bases lying between them. Germline values: CDR1 SGHRS, CDR2 YFSETQ. CDR3 length: 14 amino acids. The CDR3 is CASSTGTHSYEQYF. For the CDR3, the DNA is TGCGCCAGCAGCACGGGGACACACTCCTACGAGCAGTACTTC. Full variable domain (rest looked up from reference TRBV5-1 and TRBJ2-7): KAGVTQTPRYLIKTRGQQVTLSCSPISGHRSVSWYQQTPGQGLQFLFEYFSETQRNKGNFPGRFSGRQFSNSRSEMNVSTLELGDSALYLCASSTGTHSYEQYFGPGTRLTVT.

For the CDR3, the DNA is TGTGCCAGCCTTGGGGGCCAGTGGGAGGGGAATCAGCCCCAGCATTTT. It encodes CASLGGQWEGNQPQHF. This chain joins TRBV2 and TRBJ1-5, with a tentative D call TRBD1 (6 bases). This CDR3 has 16 residues. Trimming took 8 bases from V and 4 from J, leaving 21 bases between them. Germline V gene lookup returns CDR1 SNHLY and CDR2 FYNNEI. The full variable domain, in which reference TRBV2 and TRBJ1-5 provide the parts outside the CDR3, is EPEVTQTPSHQVTQMGQEVILRCVPISNHLYFYWYRQILGQKVEFLVSFYNNEISEKSEIFDDQFSVERPDGSNFTLKIRSTKLEDSAMYFCASLGGQWEGNQPQHFGDGTRLSIL.

This clone showed up just once. The chain is built from TRBV30 and TRBJ1-6; tentatively, D is TRBD1 (5 bases). V shed 4 bases and J shed 10 bases, with 20 bases lying between them. Germline V gene data show CDR1 as GTSNPN and CDR2 as SVGIG (reference sequence). The CDR3 has 15 amino acids. This CDR3 is CAWTRGRGFRSPLHF. In DNA, the CDR3 is TGTGCCTGGACCCGGGGCCGGGGGTTTCGCTCACCCCTCCACTTT.

The genes are TRBV10-2 and TRBJ1-1, with TRBD1 as a possible D gene (6 bases). Germline CDR1 WSHSY, CDR2 SAAADI. Trimming pared 5 bases from V and 5 bases from J, leaving 9 bases between. This CDR3 comprises 12 residues. CDR3: CASSKGGTEAFF. The CDR3, as DNA: TGCGCCAGCAGTAAGGGGGGGACTGAAGCTTTCTTT.